This T cell receptor beta chain was identified during a study of response to subunit inactivated influenza vaccine. Each CDR3 protein gets one entry after TCRdb re-called the RT-PCR reads with MiXCR. The table lists about 540,000 distinct CDR3 sequences, around 21% of them singletons. V trimming: 0 bases; J trimming: 5 bases; junction bases outside the gene matches: 15. The CDR3 spans 19 residues. Germline CDR1 is LGHNT and CDR2 is FRNRAP. This same sample was also taken into another study, of T cells expressing NK-cell markers. That source notes: TCR beta cDNA was made by 5'RACE template switching with UMIs. HCMV serostatus: seven of eight sequenced donors positive, one negative.

This clonotype was sampled from a middle-aged man who received an inactivated influenza vaccine. The chain combines TRBV12-5 with TRBJ2-5; 10 bases agree with TRBD2. The input for sequencing was CD4+ T cells sorted from PBMCs, taken about 12 days after vaccination. CDR3 coding DNA: TGTGCTAGTGGTTTGGTACGGTCTAGCGGGAGAGGGTCTGCGGAGACCCAGTACTTC. Its translation: CASGLVRSSGRGSAETQYF.